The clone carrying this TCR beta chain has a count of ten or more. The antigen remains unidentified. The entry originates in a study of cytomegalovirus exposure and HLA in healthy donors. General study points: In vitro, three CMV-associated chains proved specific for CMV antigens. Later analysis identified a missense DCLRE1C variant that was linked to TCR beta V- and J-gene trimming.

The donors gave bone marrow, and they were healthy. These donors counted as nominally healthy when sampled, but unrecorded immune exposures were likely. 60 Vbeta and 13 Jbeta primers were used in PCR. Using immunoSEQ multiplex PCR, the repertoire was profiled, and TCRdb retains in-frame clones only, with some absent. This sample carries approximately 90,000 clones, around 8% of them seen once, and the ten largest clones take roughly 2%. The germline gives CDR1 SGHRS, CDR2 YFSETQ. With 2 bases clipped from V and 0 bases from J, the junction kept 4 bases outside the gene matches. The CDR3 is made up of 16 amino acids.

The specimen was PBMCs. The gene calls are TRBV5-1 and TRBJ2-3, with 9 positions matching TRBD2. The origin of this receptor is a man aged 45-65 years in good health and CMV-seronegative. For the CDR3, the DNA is TGCGCCAGCAGCTTACTGACTAGCGGAAGCACAGATACGCAGTATTTT. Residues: CASSLLTSGSTDTQYF. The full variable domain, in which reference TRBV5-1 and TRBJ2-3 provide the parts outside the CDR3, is KAGVTQTPRYLIKTRGQQVTLSCSPISGHRSVSWYQQTPGQGLQFLFEYFSETQRNKGNFPGRFSGRQFSNSRSEMNVSTLELGDSALYLCASSLLTSGSTDTQYFGPGTRLTVL.